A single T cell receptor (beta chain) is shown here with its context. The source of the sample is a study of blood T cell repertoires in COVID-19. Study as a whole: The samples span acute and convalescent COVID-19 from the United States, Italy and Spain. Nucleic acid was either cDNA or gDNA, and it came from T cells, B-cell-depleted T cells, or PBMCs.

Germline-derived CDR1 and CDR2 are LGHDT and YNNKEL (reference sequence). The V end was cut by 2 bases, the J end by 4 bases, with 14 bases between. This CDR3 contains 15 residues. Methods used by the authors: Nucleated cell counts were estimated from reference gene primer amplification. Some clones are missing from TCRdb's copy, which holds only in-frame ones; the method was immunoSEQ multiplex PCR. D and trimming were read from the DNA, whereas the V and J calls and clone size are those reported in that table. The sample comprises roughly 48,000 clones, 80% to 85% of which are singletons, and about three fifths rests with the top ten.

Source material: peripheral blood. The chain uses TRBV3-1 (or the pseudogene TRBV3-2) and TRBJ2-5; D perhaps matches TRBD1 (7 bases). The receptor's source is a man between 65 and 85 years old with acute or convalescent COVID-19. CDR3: CASSQLTGRRETQYF. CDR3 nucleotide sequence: TGTGCCAGCAGCCAATTGACAGGGAGGAGAGAGACCCAGTACTTC.